This TCR beta chain was obtained from a study of blood T cell repertoires in COVID-19. Study overall: Samples representing acute and convalescent COVID-19 were sourced from the United States, Italy and Spain. Sample material is recorded as cDNA or gDNA derived from T cells, B-cell-depleted T cells, or PBMCs.

The germline V gene encodes CDR1 SGHAT and CDR2 FQNNGV. V lost 5 bases to trimming and J lost 3 bases, with 8 bases between them. The length of the CDR3 is 12 residues. In the authors' methods: Amplification of reference gene primers provided the estimated nucleated cell counts. The method was immunoSEQ multiplex PCR; TCRdb's version includes in-frame clones alone and lacks a portion of them. The V and J calls and clone size come from that table; D and trimming were worked out from the DNA. In the table there are more than 120,000 clones, approximately 90% of which are singletons. The sequencing sample was made of peripheral blood. The clonotype comes from a woman in her 50s with active or convalescent COVID-19. The chain couples TRBV11-2 to TRBJ2-7; a possible D gene is TRBD1 (6 bases). The CDR3 loop reads CASSVQGYEQYF. Written as DNA, the CDR3 is TGTGCCAGCAGCGTACAGGGCTACGAGCAGTACTTC.